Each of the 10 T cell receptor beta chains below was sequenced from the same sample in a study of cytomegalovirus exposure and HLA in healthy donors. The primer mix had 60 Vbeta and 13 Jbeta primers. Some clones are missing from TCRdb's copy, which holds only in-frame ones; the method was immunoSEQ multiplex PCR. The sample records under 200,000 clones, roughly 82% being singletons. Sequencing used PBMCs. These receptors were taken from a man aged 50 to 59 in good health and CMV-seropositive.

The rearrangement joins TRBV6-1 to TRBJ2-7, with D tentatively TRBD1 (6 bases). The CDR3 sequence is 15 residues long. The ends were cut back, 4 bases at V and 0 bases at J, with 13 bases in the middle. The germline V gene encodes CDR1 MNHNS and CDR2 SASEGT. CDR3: CASSARGHNSYEQYV. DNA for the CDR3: TGTGCCAGCAGTGCGAGGGGACATAACTCCTACGAGCAGTACGTC.

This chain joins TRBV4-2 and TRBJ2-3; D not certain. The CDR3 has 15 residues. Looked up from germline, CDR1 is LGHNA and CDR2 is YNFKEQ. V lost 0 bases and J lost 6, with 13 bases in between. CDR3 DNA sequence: TGTGCCAGCAGCCAAGAAACCTCACCCGGGGATACGCAGTATTTT. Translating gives CASSQETSPGDTQYF.

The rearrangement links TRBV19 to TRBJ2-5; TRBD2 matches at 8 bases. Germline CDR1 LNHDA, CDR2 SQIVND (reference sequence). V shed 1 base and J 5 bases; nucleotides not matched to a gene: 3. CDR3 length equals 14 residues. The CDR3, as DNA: TGTGCCAGTAGTATAGCGGGGGGGACGGAGACCCAGTACTTC. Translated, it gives CASSIAGGTETQYF.

The CDR3 bases are TGTGCCAGCATGGGCGTCAGCTCCTACAATGAGCAGTTCTTC. This gives the protein CASMGVSSYNEQFF. The J gene is TRBJ2-1, the V gene TRBV27; no clear D gene. V was shortened by 7 bases and J by 0 bases, with 10 bases between the two germline ends. In germline, CDR1 is MNHEY, CDR2 SMNVEV (reference sequence). This CDR3 has 14 residues.

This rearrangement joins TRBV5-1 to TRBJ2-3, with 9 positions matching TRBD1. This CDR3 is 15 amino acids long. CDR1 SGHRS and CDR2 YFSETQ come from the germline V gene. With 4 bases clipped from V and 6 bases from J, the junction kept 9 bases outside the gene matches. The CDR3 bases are TGCGCCAGCAGCACCCTAAGCGGACAGGGGGATACGCAGTATTTT. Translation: CASSTLSGQGDTQYF.

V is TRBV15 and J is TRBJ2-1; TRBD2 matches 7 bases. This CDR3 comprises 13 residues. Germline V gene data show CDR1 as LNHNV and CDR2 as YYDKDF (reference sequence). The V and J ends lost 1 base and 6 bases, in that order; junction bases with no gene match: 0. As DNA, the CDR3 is TGTGCCACCAGCAGAGGACTAGCCAATGAGCAGTTCTTC. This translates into CATSRGLANEQFF.

In nucleotides, the CDR3 is TGTGCCAGCAGCTTCGGACACCGGGAGACCCAGTACTTC. Its translation is CASSFGHRETQYF. The chain couples TRBV11-2 to TRBJ2-5; maybe TRBD1 (5 bases). Germline CDR1 is SGHAT and CDR2 is FQNNGV. V lost 3 bases to trimming and J lost 5 bases, with 10 bases between them. The CDR3 has 13 amino acids.

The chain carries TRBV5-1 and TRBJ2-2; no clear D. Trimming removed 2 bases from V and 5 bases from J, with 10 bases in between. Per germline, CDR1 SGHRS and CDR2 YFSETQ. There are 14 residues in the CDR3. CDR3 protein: CASSLQSTTGELFF. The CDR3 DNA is TGCGCCAGCAGCTTACAGAGTACGACCGGGGAGCTGTTTTTT. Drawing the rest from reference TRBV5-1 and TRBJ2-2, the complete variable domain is KAGVTQTPRYLIKTRGQQVTLSCSPISGHRSVSWYQQTPGQGLQFLFEYFSETQRNKGNFPGRFSGRQFSNSRSEMNVSTLELGDSALYLCASSLQSTTGELFFGEGSRLTVL.

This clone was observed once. The CDR3 is CASYGGGVEETQYF. The CDR3 DNA is TGCGCCAGTTATGGGGGGGGCGTGGAGGAGACCCAGTACTTC. This sequence joins TRBV5-1 and TRBJ2-5, with D possibly being TRBD2 (7 bases). This CDR3 has 14 residues. The germline V gene encodes CDR1 SGHRS and CDR2 YFSETQ. Trimming removed 8 bases at V and 5 bases at J, with 19 bases between.

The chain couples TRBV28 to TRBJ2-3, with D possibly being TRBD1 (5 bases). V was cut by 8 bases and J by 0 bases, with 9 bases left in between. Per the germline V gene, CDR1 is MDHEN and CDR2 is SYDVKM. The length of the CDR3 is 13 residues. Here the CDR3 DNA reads TGTGCCAGCCGGACACCAAGCACAGATACGCAGTATTTT. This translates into CASRTPSTDTQYF.